This entry describes one TCR beta chain. The specificity of this receptor is unknown. Base qualities are not recorded, but no much larger clone differs from it by a single base. This sample is part of a study of Graves' ophthalmopathy and Graves' hyperthyroidism (dated by TCRdb to the late 2010s). A note on the overall study: Peripheral blood was collected before any treatment was given, at the time of initial diagnosis. To explore V-J signatures that distinguish ophthalmopathy from hyperthyroidism, a discovery set of around 100 patients was enrolled, made up of approximately 45 with ophthalmopathy and 57 with stable hyperthyroidism. The roughly 99 discovery patients were divided at random into training and test sets in a 7:3 ratio. The independent validation cohort included approximately 19 hyperthyroidism patients plus 17 patients who later progressed from hyperthyroidism to ophthalmopathy. In over 5 hyperthyroidism patients, the T-cell repertoire of thyroid tissue was compared with the T-cell repertoire of blood. Once sampling was done, hyperthyroidism patients were given methimazole at a starting dose of 30 mg daily, while ophthalmopathy patients were given high-dose intravenous methylprednisolone. In total, approximately 130 blood samples were TCR-sequenced: around 42 ophthalmopathy, roughly 77 hyperthyroidism and about 17 hyperthyroidism-to-ophthalmopathy patients. The study used TCR beta repertoire signatures to distinguish Graves' ophthalmopathy from Graves' hyperthyroidism and to predict progression to ophthalmopathy. What the research found in general, with its limitations: No statistical method was used to set the sample size in advance, and the investigators knew which group each participant was assigned to. In validation, the model predicted ophthalmopathy progression with about 64% sensitivity and roughly 78% specificity; around twelve predicted patients were CT-confirmed with GO in a median of 6.5 months. In cross-validation, the 13-signature model distinguished ophthalmopathy from stable hyperthyroidism with nearly 90% sensitivity and roughly 81% specificity, while in the test set the corresponding values were around 79% and 71%. Most of the expanded thyroid clonotypes with a frequency above 0.001 were also detected in blood, and it was suggested that the thyroid immune response may be reflected by blood repertoires.

TCR beta CDR3 regions were amplified from RNA transcripts for repertoire sequencing. A first-round RT-PCR used HTBI primers with the Qiagen OneStep RT-PCR kit, followed by a second-round multiplex PCR, size selection and purification. The libraries underwent paired-end sequencing with 100 bp reads on an Illumina HiSeq2000. As for the original processing: SOAPnuke was used for read processing, and reads with adapters, uncalled bases, a mean Phred below 15, or no exact constant-primer or identifier match were discarded. High-quality paired reads were merged with COPE v1.2.5. Each unique nucleotide sequence was defined as a clonotype, and clonotypes were aligned to IMGT TRB V, D and J references with MiTCR v1.1. Analysis was restricted to V-J combinations with a frequency above 0.0001, which covered 99% to 99.2% of repertoires. For each V-J combination, a TCR clonal expansion and chaos score was defined as the ratio of F50 clonal expansion to chaos observed in the TCRdist matrix. Welch's t-statistics and random forest were used to narrow the features down to more than 10 V-J combinations, which were then fed into a naive Bayes classifier. The similarity between thyroid and blood repertoires was quantified using the Morisita-Horn index. Using fastp at Q25 and MiXCR, TCRdb reprocessed the public reads and kept productive beta chains. CDR3 protein duplicates are merged, each entry listing the most common genes and DNA. These V and J calls rely on TCRdb rather than the paper's analysis. In this sample the table shows fewer than 650,000 distinct CDR3 sequences, about 24% of which occur a single time. The biggest ten clones account for approximately 6.5% of the sample.

A patient counted as having stable hyperthyroidism if there was no progression to ophthalmopathy within 18 months of follow-up. The hyperthyroidism patients were 18 to 65 years old and newly diagnosed, with a disease duration of less than 2 months. Patients with other autoimmune diseases, uncontrolled infections, pregnancy or lactation were excluded from the study. Diagnosis relied on clinical symptoms, serum thyroxine, TRAb, thyroid ultrasound and orbital computed tomography. Using Ficoll-Paque density gradient centrifugation, PBMCs were isolated from about 10 ml of fresh peripheral blood. Total RNA was extracted with Trizol reagent and quality-checked on an Agilent 2100 Bioanalyzer. Trimming takes 4 bases off V and 8 bases off J; junction bases not matched to a gene: 13. The CDR3, from cysteine to phenylalanine, totals 16 residues. Only CDR3 DNA remains: 48 bases, in frame from the first base. In the germline V gene (reference sequence), CDR1 corresponds to MNHEY and CDR2 to SMNVEV.

The specimen was peripheral blood. The chain is made from TRBV27 and TRBJ1-2, and TRBD1 aligns with 10 junction nucleotides. The sequence was obtained from a woman between 18 and 29 years old with stable Graves' hyperthyroidism. Some clones in this sample may be carry-over from other donors' samples. Donor details come from another sample of the same person, matched by shared clones. The nucleotides read TGTGCCAGCAGTTCCGGAACGACAGGGACAGGGGAAGGCTACACCTTC. Translated, it reads CASSSGTTGTGEGYTF.